This is a list of T cell receptor beta chains from one sample in a study of long-term antiretroviral therapy in people with HIV. The method was immunoSEQ multiplex PCR; TCRdb's version includes in-frame clones alone and lacks a portion of them. The table lists more than 20,000 clones, roughly 95% of them singletons, with 2% to 2.5% in the top ten. Material: unsorted PBMCs, obtained about 4.9 years after starting antiretroviral therapy. The receptors were gathered from a woman between 50 and 59 years old with HIV. CDR3s include the opening cysteine and the closing phenylalanine or tryptophan. A D gene is named only where the DNA matches it firmly. Expanded clones get a size class; other rows say once, few or many, or leave the size out.

>NA|TRBV6-5|NA|TRBJ1-1
TGTGCCAGCAGTTACCAGGGGAAGGCGACTGAAGCTTTCTTT
CASSYQGKATEAFF
>NA|TRBV11-2|NA|TRBJ2-5
TGTGCCAGCAGCTTAGAACGGTTGGTGGGGCGGGAGACCCAGTACTTC
CASSLERLVGRETQYF
>TRBD1|TRBV6-5|once|TRBJ2-5
TGTGCCAGCAGTTACGAGGAGACAGGGAGCGAGACCCAGTACTTC
CASSYEETGSETQYF
>NA|TRBV4-1|NA|TRBJ2-5
TGCGCCAGCAGCCAAGTGGGGGCGGGAGCGGAGGAGACCCAGTACTTC
CASSQVGAGAEETQYF
>TRBD2|TRBV4-1|NA|TRBJ2-2
TGCGCCAGCAGCCCTTCCCCACTAGCGGGAGTAGGAGGCACCGGGGAGCTGTTTTTT
CASSPSPLAGVGGTGELFF
>NA|TRBV18|NA|TRBJ2-2
TGTGCCAGCTCACCTGGGTACGGGGAGCTGTTTTTT
CASSPGYGELFF
>TRBD2|TRBV7-9|NA|TRBJ2-7
TGTGCCAGCAGCGCTACTAGCGGCTCTAGCTCCTACGAGCAGTACTTC
CASSATSGSSSYEQYF
>NA|TRBV30|NA|TRBJ2-5
TGTGCCTGGAGTGGAAGGGGTCGACGGGGCGCCGGCCAAGAGACCCAGTACTTC
CAWSGRGRRGAGQETQYF
>NA|TRBV9|NA|TRBJ1-4
TGTGCCAGCAGCGTACGGCAGGGAGGCAATGAAAAACTGTTTTTT
CASSVRQGGNEKLFF
>TRBD1|TRBV6-1|once|TRBJ2-7
TGTGCCAGCATGACGGGACAGGGATACGAGCAGTACTTC
CASMTGQGYEQYF
>NA|TRBV5-1|NA|TRBJ2-1
TGCGCCAGCAGCTCAGGACTGGGTCACGATGAGCAGTTCTTC
CASSSGLGHDEQFF
>TRBD1|TRBV6-1|NA|TRBJ2-7
TGTGCCAGCAGTGAAGCATACAGGGGGGCTAGCTCCTACGAGCAGTACTTC
CASSEAYRGASSYEQYF
>TRBD2|TRBV29-1|NA|TRBJ2-7
TGCAGCGTTAGGGTGGGAGGGCCGCTAGAGCAGTACTTC
CSVRVGGPLEQYF
>NA|TRBV6-1|NA|TRBJ2-7
TGTGCCAGCAGTGACACAGGGAGGGCGCCCTACGAGCAGTACTTC
CASSDTGRAPYEQYF
>TRBD2|TRBV6-4|once|TRBJ2-7
TGTGCCAGCAGTGAGGTAGCGGGAGAGGGCGAGCAGTACTTC
CASSEVAGEGEQYF
>NA|TRBV19|NA|TRBJ2-2
TGTGCCAGTAGTTCCAGAAGGGCCGGGGAGCTGTTTTTT
CASSSRRAGELFF
>NA|TRBV7-8|NA|TRBJ2-5
TGTGCCAGCAGCTCTCGCCAAGAGACCCAGTACTTC
CASSSRQETQYF
>NA|TRBV28|NA|TRBJ2-1
TGTGCCAGCAGTTTAAGGGGGGCAAATGAGCAGTTCTTC
CASSLRGANEQFF
>NA|TRBV6-5|NA|TRBJ1-2
TGTGCCAGCAGAAGAACTTCCTATGGCTACACCTTC
CASRRTSYGYTF
>NA|TRBV5-5|NA|TRBJ1-2
TGTGCCAGCAGCTTGGATGGCTACACCTTC
CASSLDGYTF
>NA|TRBV4-2|NA|TRBJ1-1
TGTGCCAGCAGCCGGGGGACCAAAGAAGCTTTCTTT
CASSRGTKEAFF
>NA|TRBV11-2|NA|TRBJ2-3
TGTGCCAGCAGCCAAATCCCCTCTAGCACAGATACGCAGTATTTT
CASSQIPSSTDTQYF
>TRBD1|TRBV6-4|NA|TRBJ1-3
TGTGCCAGCAGTGACCATAGACAGGGGATCTCTGGAAACACCATATATTTT
CASSDHRQGISGNTIYF
>TRBD1|TRBV7-2|NA|TRBJ2-7
TGTGCCAGCAGCTTATCCGGGACAGGGGCCTACGAGCAGTACTTC
CASSLSGTGAYEQYF
>TRBD2|TRBV29-1|NA|TRBJ2-7
TGCAGCGTAACCGGGACTAGCGGGAGCTCCTACGAGCAGTACTTC
CSVTGTSGSSYEQYF
>NA|TRBV29-1|NA|TRBJ1-2
TGCAGCGCCGACCCCGATCTCGACTATGGCTACACCTTC
CSADPDLDYGYTF
>NA|TRBV5-5|once|TRBJ1-1
TGTGCCAGCAGCCCCCCATACGGGCTCACTGAAGCTTTCTTT
CASSPPYGLTEAFF
>NA|TRBV4-1|NA|TRBJ2-7
TGCGCCAGCAGCCAAGTGGAAGGCCCCCCCATGGCCGAAGGTCGCTACGAGCAGTACTTC
CASSQVEGPPMAEGRYEQYF
>TRBD1|TRBV10-3|once|TRBJ2-2
TGTGCCATCACCGGACAGGGTCGGGACACCGGGGAGCTGTTTTTT
CAITGQGRDTGELFF
>TRBD2|TRBV7-8|NA|TRBJ2-2
TGTGCCAGCAGCTTACTAGCGGGAGATCTCGGGGAGCTGTTTTTT
CASSLLAGDLGELFF
>TRBD2|TRBV18|NA|TRBJ2-1
TGTGCCAGCTCACCACTCGCTAGCGGGGTCTACAATGAGCAGTTCTTC
CASSPLASGVYNEQFF
>TRBD1|TRBV6-1|NA|TRBJ2-7
TGTGCCAGCGTGACCGGGACAGGGGGTAACGAGCAGTACTTC
CASVTGTGGNEQYF
>NA|TRBV5-1|NA|TRBJ1-2
TGCGCCAGCAGCGAAGGACAGTCAATTCGAAACTATGGCTACACCTTC
CASSEGQSIRNYGYTF
>TRBD1|TRBV2|NA|TRBJ2-7
TGTGCCACCCAGAACCCAACCGGACAGGGAGTCAGGGGGGTATACGAGCAGTACTTC
CATQNPTGQGVRGVYEQYF
>TRBD2|TRBV7-8|NA|TRBJ2-7
TGTGCCAGCAGCTCTCTAGCGGGGGGCTCCTACGAGCAGTACTTC
CASSSLAGGSYEQYF
>TRBD2|TRBV10-3|NA|TRBJ2-1
TGTGCCATCAGTGCGGTTGGTAGCGGGGCCTACAATGAGCAGTTCTTC
CAISAVGSGAYNEQFF
>TRBD2|TRBV5-1|NA|TRBJ2-3
TGCGCCAGCAGCTCGCCCGCCGGACTAGCCTCGGGGGATACGCAGTATTTT
CASSSPAGLASGDTQYF
>TRBD2|TRBV7-9|NA|TRBJ2-1
TGTGCCAGCAGCTTACGCGGGAGGGAATGGGAGCAGTTCTTC
CASSLRGREWEQFF
>NA|TRBV18|NA|TRBJ2-2
TGTGCCAGCTCACCTCCCTGGACAGAGAACACCGGGGAGCTGTTTTTT
CASSPPWTENTGELFF
>NA|TRBV28|few|TRBJ1-1
TGTGCCAGCAGCCAAGGACCCATCAAGGGTTTCTTT
CASSQGPIKGFF
>NA|TRBV5-6|NA|TRBJ2-3
TGTGCCAGCAGCTTATTAGCGGATAGCACAGATACGCAGTATTTT
CASSLLADSTDTQYF
>NA|TRBV6-5|NA|TRBJ1-5
TGTGCCAGCAGGGGAGTCCGCAAGGGGCCCCAGCATTTT
CASRGVRKGPQHF
>NA|TRBV6-5|large|TRBJ1-4
TGTGCCAGCAGTTCCTTCCCCGGGTGGGATGAAAAACTGTTTTTT
CASSSFPGWDEKLFF
>NA|TRBV28|NA|TRBJ1-1
TGTGCCAGCAGTTCGAACAGTCTGGGGGTGCGCGCTTTCTTT
CASSSNSLGVRAFF
>NA|TRBV5-1|once|TRBJ2-5
TGCGCCAGCAGTCGCTCGGAGGAGACCCAGTACTTC
CASSRSEETQYF
>TRBD2|TRBV10-3|once|TRBJ2-4
TGTGCCATCAGTGGGGGGACTAGCGGACTCGTAGCCAAAAACATTCAGTACTTC
CAISGGTSGLVAKNIQYF
>NA|TRBV5-1|NA|TRBJ1-2
TGCGCCAGCAGCTTGTCAACAGGCGAAGGGAATGGCTACACCTTC
CASSLSTGEGNGYTF
>NA|TRBV21-1|few|TRBJ2-1
TGTGCCAGCAGCAAAGTTCGGCAGGGGCTTTGGGGAGATGGTGAGGAGCAGTTCTTC
CASSKVRQGLWGDGEEQFF
>NA|TRBV29-1|NA|TRBJ2-1
TGCAGCGTTGAGCAATCGACTAGTTGGCATGAGCAGTTCTTC
CSVEQSTSWHEQFF
>NA|TRBV25-1|NA|TRBJ1-2
TGTGCCAGCAGTGACGGCGATTATGGCTACACCTTC
CASSDGDYGYTF
>TRBD2|TRBV7-9|NA|TRBJ2-5
TGTGCCAGCAGCTTAGACGGGAGGGAGACCCAGTACTTC
CASSLDGRETQYF
>NA|TRBV7-8|NA|TRBJ1-2
TGTGCCAGCAGCCCGGACGGAAGCTCCTATGGCTACACCTTC
CASSPDGSSYGYTF
>NA|TRBV7-9|NA|TRBJ2-7
TGTGCCAGCAGCTCCCCGGACCGCGGCAGGCAGTACTTC
CASSSPDRGRQYF
>TRBD1|TRBV6-5|NA|TRBJ1-5
TGTGCCAGCAGTTATCAGGGGGATAGCAATCAGCCCCAGCATTTT
CASSYQGDSNQPQHF
>TRBD1|TRBV4-3|NA|TRBJ1-2
TGCGCCAGCAGCCAGGACAGGGCCAACTATGGCTACACCTTC
CASSQDRANYGYTF
>NA|TRBV2|NA|TRBJ2-7
TGTGCCAGCAGTGAAGCGGGCCTAGACTCCTACGAGCAGTACTTC
CASSEAGLDSYEQYF
>NA|TRBV2|NA|TRBJ1-5
TGTGCCAGCAGTGATTCCCCAGGGCATCAGCCCCAGCATTTT
CASSDSPGHQPQHF